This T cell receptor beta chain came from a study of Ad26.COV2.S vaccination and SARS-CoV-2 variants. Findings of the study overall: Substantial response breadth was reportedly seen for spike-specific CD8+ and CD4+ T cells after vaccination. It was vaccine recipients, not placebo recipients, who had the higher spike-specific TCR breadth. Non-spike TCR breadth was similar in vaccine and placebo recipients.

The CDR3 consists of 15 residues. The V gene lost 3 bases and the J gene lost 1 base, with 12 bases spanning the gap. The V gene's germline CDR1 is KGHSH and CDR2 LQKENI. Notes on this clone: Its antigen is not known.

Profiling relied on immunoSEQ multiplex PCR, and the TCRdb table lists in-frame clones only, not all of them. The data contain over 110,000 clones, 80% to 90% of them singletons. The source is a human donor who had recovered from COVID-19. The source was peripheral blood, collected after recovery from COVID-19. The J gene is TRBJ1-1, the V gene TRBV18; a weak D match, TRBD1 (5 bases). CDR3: CASSPSLQGNTEAFF. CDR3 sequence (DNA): TGTGCCAGCTCACCGTCTTTGCAGGGGAACACTGAAGCTTTCTTT.